These 32 T cell receptor beta chains were sequenced from one sample in a study of shared clonotypes between healthy human individuals. Assay used: immunoSEQ multiplex PCR; TCRdb lists only in-frame clones, some missing. The sample has 450,000 to 500,000 clones, over 70% seen once. The sequenced sample consisted of PBMCs. The receptors shown here come from a woman aged 40 to 50 in good health. Some clones in this sample may be carry-over from other donors' samples.

V and J are TRBV29-1 and TRBJ2-7, with 9 bases identical to TRBD2. V shed 4 bases, J shed 4 bases, and the junction held 5 bases outside the gene matches. The CDR3 has 13 amino acids. Per germline, CDR1 SQVTM and CDR2 ANQGSEA. CDR3 residues: CSVVLAGRYEQYF. CDR3 nucleotide sequence: TGCAGCGTTGTCCTAGCGGGACGGTACGAGCAGTACTTC.

J is TRBJ2-5 and V is TRBV28; a weak D match, TRBD2 (5 bases). The CDR3 runs to 13 residues. Germline CDR1 and CDR2: MDHEN and SYDVKM. The V end was cut by 8 bases, the J end by 3 bases, with 13 bases between. CDR3 residues: CASRRTPEETQYF. The CDR3 DNA reads TGTGCCAGCCGGAGGACGCCAGAAGAGACCCAGTACTTC.

The chain joins TRBV28 to TRBJ2-7; D ambiguous. The CDR3 spans 12 residues. The germline gives CDR1 MDHEN, CDR2 SYDVKM. V was cut by 4 bases and J by 5 bases, with 9 bases left in between. The CDR3 reads CASSWGSDEQYF. The CDR3 DNA reads as TGTGCCAGCAGTTGGGGTTCGGACGAGCAGTACTTC.

V and J are TRBV28 and TRBJ1-2; 8 nucleotides match TRBD1. Germline loops: CDR1 MDHEN, CDR2 SYDVKM. Unmatched junction bases numbered 7, after V lost 3 bases and J lost 4 bases. The length of the CDR3 is 15 residues. CDR3 in DNA: TGTGCCAGCAGTTTTCGTGGACAGGGAGGCTATGGCTACACCTTC. It translates to CASSFRGQGGYGYTF.

The chain joins TRBV11-2 to TRBJ2-5; D perhaps matches TRBD2 (6 bases). The CDR3 loop spans 14 amino acids. The V end lost 1 base, the J end lost 7 bases, and 13 bases lay between the germline ends. Germline V gene data show CDR1 as SGHAT and CDR2 as FQNNGV. The CDR3 loop is CASSLVLALGTQYF. In DNA form, the CDR3 reads TGTGCCAGCAGCTTAGTACTAGCCTTAGGGACCCAGTACTTC. The full variable domain, rest sourced from reference TRBV11-2 and TRBJ2-5, is EAGVAQSPRYKIIEKRQSVAFWCNPISGHATLYWYQQILGQGPKLLIQFQNNGVVDDSQLPKDRFSAERLKGVDSTLKIQPAKLEDSAVYLCASSLVLALGTQYFGPGTRLLVL.

The chain links TRBV11-1 to TRBJ2-1, with 12 bases that match TRBD2. V trimming: 5 bases; J trimming: 16 bases; junction bases outside the gene matches: 9. The CDR3 contains 13 residues. CDR1 is SGHAT, CDR2 FQDESV, per germline (reference sequence). CDR3 sequence reads: CASSPHPTSGSFF. The CDR3 DNA reads as TGTGCCAGCAGCCCCCACCCGACTAGCGGGAGTTTCTTC. Full variable domain (outside the CDR3, taken from reference TRBV11-1 and TRBJ2-1): EAEVAQSPRYKITEKSQAVAFWCDPISGHATLYWYRQILGQGPELLVQFQDESVVDDSQLPKDRFSAERLKGVDSTLKIQPAELGDSAMYLCASSPHPTSGSFFGPGTRLTVL.

This chain links TRBV28 with TRBJ2-2, with TRBD2 matching over 9 bases. CDR1 and CDR2 from the germline V gene are MDHEN and SYDVKM. With V trimmed by 5 bases and J by 7 bases, 11 bases remained unmatched. This CDR3 contains 16 residues. The CDR3 here is CASSTNSGRGNGELFF. As DNA, the CDR3 is TGTGCCAGCAGTACCAATAGCGGGAGAGGGAACGGGGAGCTGTTTTTT.

The rearrangement joins TRBV11-3 to TRBJ2-3; D possibly matches TRBD1 or TRBD2 (5 bases each). CDR3 length: 15 amino acids. V was pared by 5 bases and J by 4 bases, with 16 bases between. Looked up from germline, CDR1 is SGHNT and CDR2 is YENEEA. As DNA, the CDR3 is TGTGCCAGCAGCCCGGGACGGACTTTCGCAGATACGCAGTATTTT. Its protein is CASSPGRTFADTQYF. The whole variable domain, filled in from reference TRBV11-3 and TRBJ2-3, reads EAGVVQSPRYKIIEKKQPVAFWCNPISGHNTLYWYLQNLGQGPELLIRYENEEAVDDSQLPKDRFSAERLKGVDSTLKIQPAELGDSAVYLCASSPGRTFADTQYFGPGTRLTVL.

This chain joins TRBV2 and TRBJ1-2; 7 nucleotides line up with TRBD1. Trimming removed 2 bases from V and 8 bases from J; junction bases left unmatched: 11. The CDR3 sequence is 15 residues long. Germline V gene data show CDR1 as SNHLY and CDR2 as FYNNEI. CDR3 protein: CASSEREQGMWGYTF. Here the CDR3 DNA reads TGTGCCAGCAGTGAACGGGAACAGGGGATGTGGGGCTACACCTTC.

This clone has only one observation. The chain combines TRBV7-2 with TRBJ1-2; tentative D call: TRBD1 (5 bases). Germline CDR1 is SGHTA and CDR2 is FQGNSA. Trimming took off 5 bases at V and 4 bases at J, with 8 bases between the two ends. The CDR3 extends over 12 amino acids. CDR3 DNA: TGTGCCAGCAGCCCTGGGGCCTATGGCTACACCTTC. Amino acids: CASSPGAYGYTF.

In regard to this clone: This is likely an artifact of a read error, given a far larger clone one base away. V is TRBV10-2 and J is TRBJ2-3, with D maybe TRBD2 (6 bases). CDR3 size: 17 residues. Germline V gene lookup returns CDR1 WSHSY and CDR2 SAAADI. The CDR3 DNA reads as TGCGCCAGCAAAAGGGGTAGCGGCACTTACAGCACAGATACGCAGTGTTTT. Translating it yields CASKRGSGTYSTDTQCF.

This rearrangement joins TRBV27 to TRBJ2-1, with TRBD2 identical over 11 bases. After removal of 4 bases from V and 4 bases from J, the junction contained 6 bases not matched to a gene. Germline V gives CDR1 MNHEY, CDR2 SMNVEV (reference sequence). The CDR3 runs to 16 residues. The CDR3 DNA is TGTGCCAGCAGTTCACCCGGGACTAGCGGTTACAATGAGCAGTTCTTC. Translated, it gives CASSSPGTSGYNEQFF.

The chain has TRBV18 and TRBJ2-2; no clear D. The germline V and J ends were trimmed by 3 bases and 5 bases, with 16 bases remaining between them. Germline V CDR1 and CDR2: KGHSH, LQKENI. The CDR3 is made up of 16 amino acids. CDR3: CASSPELTGGTGELFF. The DNA of the CDR3 is TGTGCCAGCTCACCTGAGCTGACCGGTGGGACCGGGGAGCTGTTTTTT.

The CDR3 here is CASSTDRAATNEKLFF. DNA of the CDR3: TGTGCCAGCAGCACAGACAGGGCCGCAACTAATGAAAAACTGTTTTTT. J is TRBJ1-4 and V is TRBV11-2; 7 nucleotides line up with TRBD1. This CDR3 is built from 16 residues. Germline loops: CDR1 SGHAT, CDR2 FQNNGV. V gave up 5 bases and J gave up 0 bases; unmatched junction bases: 6.

The chain has TRBV2 and TRBJ1-4; no definite D call. The germline V and J ends were trimmed by 3 bases and 0 bases, with 11 bases remaining between them. Per germline, CDR1 SNHLY and CDR2 FYNNEI. CDR3 length: 16 residues. CDR3 protein: CASSDRSAATNEKLFF. For the CDR3, the DNA is TGTGCCAGCAGTGACCGGTCGGCAGCAACTAATGAAAAACTGTTTTTT.

The chain carries TRBV5-1 and TRBJ2-2; maybe TRBD2 (6 bases). CDR3 length: 14 residues. CDR1 and CDR2 (germline): SGHRS, YFSETQ. Trimming pared 0 bases from V and 7 bases from J, leaving 10 bases between. CDR3 sequence (DNA): TGCGCCAGCAGCTTGGCAGGAGGGTACGGGGAGCTGTTTTTT. As protein: CASSLAGGYGELFF.

This clone was recorded many times. Other nucleotide sequences from this sample produce the same CDR3. This chain uses TRBV7-6 with TRBJ2-7; no reliable D call. The V end lost 4 bases, the J end lost 9 bases, and 16 bases lay between the germline ends. Germline assignment: CDR1 SGHVS and CDR2 FNYEAQ. This CDR3 is built from 13 residues. CDR3 nucleotides: TGTGCCAGCAGCTCTCTGTGGAGTTCGGTGCAGTACTTC. Its translation: CASSSLWSSVQYF.

The genes are TRBV21-1 and TRBJ2-7; the D call in the table, TRBD1, was not verified against the DNA. TRBV21-1 is described as a pseudogene. The CDR3 has 17 amino acids. CDR3 region: CASISRTAVNLIYEQYF. For the CDR3, the DNA is TGTGCCAGCATATCTCGGACAGCAGTTAACCTGATCTACGAGCAGTACTTC.

This clone occurred once. The V and J genes are TRBV11-2 and TRBJ1-6; 7 bases map to TRBD1. The CDR3 runs to 14 residues. J gave up 10 bases and V 4 bases, and 7 bases lay outside the gene matches. Germline-derived CDR1 and CDR2 are SGHAT and FQNNGV. The CDR3 here is CASSSFTGDSPLHF. The CDR3 coding sequence is TGTGCCAGCAGCTCCTTTACAGGGGACTCACCCCTCCACTTT.

CDR3 DNA: TGTGCCAGCAGCTTGGGACAGGATAATGAAAAACTGTTTTTT. Protein: CASSLGQDNEKLFF. This chain joins TRBV7-9 and TRBJ1-4; 8 positions agree with TRBD1. Germline CDR1 is SEHNR and CDR2 is FQNEAQ (reference sequence). The CDR3 covers 14 residues. The V gene end was trimmed by 3 bases and the J gene end by 4 bases; junction bases not matched to a gene: 1.

As regards this clone: This is likely an artifact of a read error, given a far larger clone one base away. The genes are TRBV6-1 and TRBJ2-7; 11 bases line up with TRBD1. The CDR3 covers 15 residues. Germline V lookup: CDR1 MNHNS, CDR2 SASEGT. The DNA of the CDR3 is TGTGCCAGCAGTGAGAGCGGGACAGGGGGTAACGAGCAGCACTTC. Its translation: CASSESGTGGNEQHF.

The chain uses TRBV2 and TRBJ1-4; D is undetermined. V lost 10 bases and J lost 5, with 8 bases in between. This CDR3 comprises 11 residues. Germline CDR1 reads SNHLY; CDR2 reads FYNNEI. In nucleotides, the CDR3 is TGTGCCAAAAGATTAAATGAAAAACTGTTTTTT. Translation: CAKRLNEKLFF.

A note on this clone: One end of the junction does not line up with germline, which may come from a read error. The rearrangement links TRBV18 to TRBJ2-1; perhaps TRBD2 as D (5 bases). Per germline, CDR1 KGHSH and CDR2 LQKENI. The CDR3 is 11 residues long. The CDR3 loop reads CASSPELDLVF. DNA of the CDR3: TGTGCCAGCTCACCAGAACTAGACCTGGTCTTC.

The chain recombines TRBV4-3 with TRBJ1-2, with 7 positions matching TRBD1. Germline CDR1 is LGHNA and CDR2 is YSLEER. The CDR3 runs to 14 residues. V lost 3 bases to trimming and J lost 4 bases; unmatched junction nucleotides: 5. The CDR3 nucleotides are TGCGCCAGCAGCCATATGACAGGGTCCTATGGCTACACCTTC. The encoded protein is CASSHMTGSYGYTF.

This clone turned up a few times. This sample includes further DNA sequences coding for the same CDR3. V and J are TRBV5-1 and TRBJ1-2; 7 positions match TRBD1. CDR1 is SGHRS and CDR2 is YFSETQ in the germline V gene. The junction had 5 bases not matched to a gene; V was cut back by 3 bases and J by 6 bases. The CDR3 is 13 amino acids. CDR3 loop: CASSWGTEDGYTF. DNA of the CDR3: TGCGCCAGCAGCTGGGGGACAGAGGATGGCTACACCTTC. The whole variable domain, remainder taken from reference TRBV5-1 and TRBJ1-2, is KAGVTQTPRYLIKTRGQQVTLSCSPISGHRSVSWYQQTPGQGLQFLFEYFSETQRNKGNFPGRFSGRQFSNSRSEMNVSTLELGDSALYLCASSWGTEDGYTFGSGTRLTVV.

The DNA of the CDR3 is TGTGCCTCACAACCCCTAGCGGGAGTTGCAGATACGCAGTATTTT. It encodes CASQPLAGVADTQYF. V is TRBV6-5 and J is TRBJ2-3; the match to TRBD2 covers 10 bases. The CDR3 is 15 amino acids. Germline lookup yields CDR1 MNHEY and CDR2 SVGAGI. The V segment lost 11 bases and the J segment 4 bases; nucleotides outside the gene matches: 12.

The V and J genes are TRBV18 and TRBJ2-2, with D perhaps TRBD2 (6 bases). V was trimmed by 0 bases and J by 7 bases, leaving 15 bases between them. The CDR3 consists of 16 residues. Germline lookup yields CDR1 KGHSH and CDR2 LQKENI. The CDR3 DNA is TGTGCCAGCTCACCACCTTGGGCGGGAAGCGGCGGGGAGCTGTTTTTT. It is translated as CASSPPWAGSGGELFF.

V gene TRBV13 combines with J gene TRBJ2-7, with 9 bases identical to TRBD2. The CDR3 runs to 14 residues. CDR1 is PRHDT, CDR2 FYEKMQ, per germline (reference sequence). V lost 8 bases, J lost 0 bases, and 5 bases stayed unmatched. The CDR3 DNA sequence: TGTGCCAGCCGAGCGGGAGGTTACTCCTACGAGCAGTACTTC. It specifies CASRAGGYSYEQYF. Together with reference TRBV13 and TRBJ2-7, the CDR3 gives the full variable domain: AAGVIQSPRHLIKEKRETATLKCYPIPRHDTVYWYQQGPGQDPQFLISFYEKMQSDKGSIPDRFSAQQFSDYHSELNMSSLELGDSALYFCASRAGGYSYEQYFGPGTRLTVT.

Remarks on this clone: Other DNA sequences in the same sample also yield this CDR3. The gene calls are TRBV19 and TRBJ2-7; perhaps TRBD2 as D (5 bases). CDR1 and CDR2 (germline): LNHDA, SQIVND (reference sequence). CDR3 length: 13 amino acids. Trimming removed 2 bases at V and 2 bases at J, with 7 bases between. The CDR3 loop reads CASSITGTYEQYF. The DNA for the CDR3 is TGTGCCAGTAGTATAACGGGAACCTACGAGCAGTACTTC. The whole variable domain, remainder taken from reference TRBV19 and TRBJ2-7, is DGGITQSPKYLFRKEGQNVTLSCEQNLNHDAMYWYRQDPGQGLRLIYYSQIVNDFQKGDIAEGYSVSREKKESFPLTVTSAQKNPTAFYLCASSITGTYEQYFGPGTRLTVT.

This rearrangement joins TRBV4-3 to TRBJ2-1; 16 bases line up with TRBD2. The CDR3 has 15 amino acids. CDR1 is LGHNA and CDR2 is YSLEER in the germline V gene. Trimming at V came to 1 base and at J to 12 bases, leaving 3 bases not matched to a gene. In DNA form, the CDR3 reads TGCGCCAGCAGCCAAGCGGGACTAGCGGGAGGGGTGCAGTTCTTC. Translation gives CASSQAGLAGGVQFF.

This clone came up a few times. The genes are TRBV6-1 and TRBJ2-5; 10 positions match TRBD1. The CDR3 sequence is 15 residues long. Trimming removed 7 bases from V and 2 bases from J; junction bases left unmatched: 7. From germline, CDR1 is MNHNS and CDR2 SASEGT. The CDR3 nucleotides are TGTGCCAGCAAGGTCTGGACAGGGGGACAAGAGACCCAGTACTTC. Translating gives CASKVWTGGQETQYF.

CDR3 nucleotide sequence: TGTGCCAGCAGTTTACCTAGCGGGAGAAAAAATGAGCAGTTCTTC. Translated: CASSLPSGRKNEQFF. This rearrangement joins TRBV28 to TRBJ2-1, with 10 bases fitting TRBD2. This CDR3 is built from 15 residues. Trimming cost V 2 bases and J 7 bases; bases outside gene matches: 5. CDR1 is MDHEN, CDR2 SYDVKM, per germline.